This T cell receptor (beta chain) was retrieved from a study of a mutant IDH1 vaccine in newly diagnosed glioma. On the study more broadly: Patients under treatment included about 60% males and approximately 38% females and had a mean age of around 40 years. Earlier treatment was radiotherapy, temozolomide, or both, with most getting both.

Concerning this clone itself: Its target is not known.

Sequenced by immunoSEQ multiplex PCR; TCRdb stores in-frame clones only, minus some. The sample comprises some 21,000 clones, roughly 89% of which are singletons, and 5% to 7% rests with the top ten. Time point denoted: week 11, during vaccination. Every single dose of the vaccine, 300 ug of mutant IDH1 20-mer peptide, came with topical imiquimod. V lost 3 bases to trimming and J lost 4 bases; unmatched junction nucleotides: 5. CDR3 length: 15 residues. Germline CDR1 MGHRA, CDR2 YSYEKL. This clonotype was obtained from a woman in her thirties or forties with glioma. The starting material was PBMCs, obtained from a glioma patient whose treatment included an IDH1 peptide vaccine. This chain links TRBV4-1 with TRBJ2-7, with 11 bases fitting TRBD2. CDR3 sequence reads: CASSHDRTSGYEQYF. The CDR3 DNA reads TGCGCCAGCAGCCATGACCGGACTAGCGGGTACGAGCAGTACTTC.